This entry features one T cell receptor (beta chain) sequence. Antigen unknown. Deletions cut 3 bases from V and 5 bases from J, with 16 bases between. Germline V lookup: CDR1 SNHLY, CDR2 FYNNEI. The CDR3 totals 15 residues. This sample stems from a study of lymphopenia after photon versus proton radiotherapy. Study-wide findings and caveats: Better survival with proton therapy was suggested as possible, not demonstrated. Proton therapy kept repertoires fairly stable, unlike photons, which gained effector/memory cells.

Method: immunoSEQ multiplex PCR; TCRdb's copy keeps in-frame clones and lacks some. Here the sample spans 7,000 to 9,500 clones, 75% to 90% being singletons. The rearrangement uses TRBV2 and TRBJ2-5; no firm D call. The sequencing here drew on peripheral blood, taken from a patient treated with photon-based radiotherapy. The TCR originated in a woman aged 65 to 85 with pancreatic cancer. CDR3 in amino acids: CASSDTDRGGETQYF. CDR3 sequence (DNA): TGTGCCAGCAGTGATACAGACCGCGGTGGGGAGACCCAGTACTTC.